The clone carrying this T cell receptor (beta chain) was observed a handful of times. The sample is drawn from a study of patients and donors after allogeneic stem cell transplantation. Trimming took 5 bases from V and 5 from J; bases not matched to a gene: 8. This CDR3 has 14 residues. CDR1 and CDR2 from the germline V gene are MNHNS and SASEGT. Each CDR3 protein is one row after TCRdb ran MiXCR on the RT-PCR reads. This sample carries around 240,000 distinct CDR3 sequences, about 14% of them seen once, and the ten largest clones take 11%. This rearrangement joins TRBV6-1 to TRBJ1-1; 7 bases are shared with TRBD1. This TCR came from a human donor who was either an allogeneic HSCT recipient or a stem cell or donor lymphocyte infusion donor (not recorded which). It is not recorded whose cells these are; they may come from a transplant donor. The specimen sequenced was blood, either unsorted or a sorted T cell fraction (not recorded which). CDR3 DNA: TGTGCCAGCAGTCAGCAACAGGGGCCGACTGAAGCTTTCTTT. This sequence encodes CASSQQQGPTEAFF.